The 26 T cell receptor beta chains reported below all come from one sample, sequenced in a study of blood T cell repertoires in COVID-19. Only in-frame clones appear in the TCRdb table, and some are missing; sequencing was by immunoSEQ multiplex PCR. The sample shows some 290,000 clones, 90% of them seen only once. Sequences were obtained from peripheral blood. These receptors all come from a woman aged 40 to 49 with COVID-19, enrolled during active disease.

The chain has TRBV5-1 and TRBJ1-4; tentatively, D is TRBD1 (6 bases). This CDR3 comprises 16 residues. The V gene lost 3 bases and the J gene lost 7 bases, with 19 bases spanning the gap. Germline V gene sequence: CDR1 SGHRS, CDR2 YFSETQ. CDR3 nucleotides: TGCGCCAGCAGCTCGACCCCAGGGGCAAGGGGTGAAAAACTGTTTTTT. Translation gives CASSSTPGARGEKLFF.

The rearrangement uses TRBV6-2 or TRBV6-3 and TRBJ2-2; possible D gene TRBD1, 5 bases. With 5 bases removed from V and 6 bases from J, the gap between germline ends came to 7 bases. The CDR3 extends over 12 amino acids. CDR1 is MNHEY, CDR2 SVGEGT, per germline. The CDR3 coding sequence is TGTGCCAGCAGTAGGGGTTCCGGGGAGCTGTTTTTT. The encoded protein is CASSRGSGELFF.

The gene calls are TRBV27 and TRBJ2-3; perhaps TRBD1 as D (6 bases). The germline V gene has CDR1 MNHEY and CDR2 SMNVEV (reference sequence). With 7 bases removed from V and 2 bases from J, the gap between germline ends came to 16 bases. CDR3 length: 15 amino acids. CDR3 loop: CASITQGAHTDTQYF. CDR3 coding DNA: TGTGCCAGCATAACACAGGGAGCCCACACAGATACGCAGTATTTT.

The chain is built from TRBV4-3 and TRBJ1-4; D is perhaps TRBD1 (6 bases). V lost 0 bases and J 5 bases, leaving 10 bases between the germline ends. This CDR3 comprises 15 residues. In germline, CDR1 is LGHNA, CDR2 YSLEER. The CDR3 coding sequence is TGCGCCAGCAGCCAAGATCGGCAGGGGAATGAAAAACTGTTTTTT. This translates into CASSQDRQGNEKLFF.

About this clone itself: This same CDR3 is encoded by further DNA sequences in the sample. V gene TRBV27 combines with J gene TRBJ2-2; maybe TRBD1 (6 bases). Trimming took off 4 bases at V and 7 bases at J, with 16 bases between the two ends. Per germline, CDR1 MNHEY and CDR2 SMNVEV (reference sequence). The CDR3 covers 15 residues. CDR3 nucleotide sequence: TGTGCCAGCAGTTCATCACAGGGTGGGGGCGGGGAGCTGTTTTTT. Encoded protein: CASSSSQGGGGELFF.

The DNA of the CDR3 is TGTGCCAGCAGCGCGCGCTCGGGACAAAACTACGAGCAGTACTTC. Amino acid sequence: CASSARSGQNYEQYF. This sequence joins TRBV7-6 and TRBJ2-7; weak D call: TRBD1 (6 bases). CDR3 size: 15 residues. Germline CDR1 is SGHVS and CDR2 is FNYEAQ. Trimming cost V 5 bases and J 3 bases, with 17 bases left between them.

The chain uses TRBV5-6 and TRBJ2-3; D remains unclear. Germline-derived CDR1 and CDR2 are SGHDT and YYEEEE. The CDR3 has 16 amino acids. Trimming stripped 1 base from V and 1 base from J, with 13 bases between. DNA of the CDR3: TGTGCCAGCAGCTTGCGACTCCAGCCTCGCACAGATACGCAGTATTTT. Protein: CASSLRLQPRTDTQYF.

This clone came up once. The chain joins TRBV9 to TRBJ2-5; TRBD2 matches 11 bases. The germline gives CDR1 SGDLS, CDR2 YYNGEE. Germline trimming cut 0 bases from V and 2 bases from J; bases unmatched to any gene: 3. The CDR3 has 16 residues. The CDR3 DNA sequence: TGTGCCAGCAGCGTAGCTGTAGCGGGGGGGCAAGAGACCCAGTACTTC. It specifies CASSVAVAGGQETQYF. Looking up the rest from reference TRBV9 and TRBJ2-5 gives the full variable domain: DSGVTQTPKHLITATGQRVTLRCSPRSGDLSVYWYQQSLDQGLQFLIQYYNGEERAKGNILERFSAQQFPDLHSELNLSSLELGDSALYFCASSVAVAGGQETQYFGPGTRLLVL.

The chain joins TRBV30 to TRBJ1-4; D is possibly TRBD1 (6 bases). The CDR3 is 14 amino acids. Germline V lookup: CDR1 GTSNPN, CDR2 SVGIG (reference sequence). V was clipped by 2 bases and J by 7 bases, with 14 bases between them. The CDR3 protein is CAWSSGEGAEKLFF. The CDR3 bases are TGTGCCTGGAGTTCAGGGGAAGGGGCTGAAAAACTGTTTTTT.

CDR3 protein: CASSQALEQYF. The CDR3 DNA follows: TGTGCCAGCAGCCAAGCTCTCGAGCAGTACTTC. The rearrangement links TRBV14 to TRBJ2-7, with no clear D. The CDR3 has 11 amino acids. Germline-derived CDR1 and CDR2 are SGHDN and FVKESK. Trimming stripped 1 base from V and 6 bases from J, with 4 bases between.

The chain couples TRBV6-5 to TRBJ1-1, with 7 nucleotides matching TRBD1. V lost 5 bases, J lost 9 bases, and 9 bases stayed unmatched. The germline CDR1 and CDR2 sequences are MNHEY and SVGAGI. The CDR3 runs to 13 residues. CDR3 loop: CASSHRDRTKAFF. CDR3 bases: TGTGCCAGCAGTCATCGGGACAGAACTAAAGCTTTCTTT.

This clone has a handful of counts. Within the sample, other DNA sequences also encode this same CDR3. The V gene is TRBV9, the J gene TRBJ2-7; 11 nucleotides line up with TRBD1. The CDR3 contains 14 residues. With V trimmed by 2 bases and J by 2 bases, 0 bases remained unmatched. The germline CDR1 and CDR2 sequences are SGDLS and YYNGEE. CDR3 DNA sequence: TGTGCCAGCAGCGTGGGACAGGGGGCCTACGAGCAGTACTTC. It encodes CASSVGQGAYEQYF.

The chain uses TRBV5-8 and TRBJ2-2, with 13 positions matching TRBD2. The CDR3 length is 17 residues. J was trimmed by 0 bases and V by 4 bases; bases with no gene match: 3. In germline, CDR1 is SGHTS, CDR2 YDEGEE. CDR3 amino acids: CASSRGTSGANTGELFF. CDR3 DNA: TGTGCCAGCAGCCGGGGGACTAGCGGGGCGAACACCGGGGAGCTGTTTTTT. The full variable domain, in which reference TRBV5-8 and TRBJ2-2 provide the parts outside the CDR3, is EAGVTQSPTHLIKTRGQQATLRCSPISGHTSVYWYQQALGLGLQFLLWYDEGEERNRGNFPPRFSGRQFPNYSSELNVNALELEDSALYLCASSRGTSGANTGELFFGEGSRLTVL.

This rearrangement joins TRBV30 to TRBJ2-2; TRBD1 agrees at 7 bases. Germline lookup yields CDR1 GTSNPN and CDR2 SVGIG (reference sequence). Trimming at V came to 4 bases and at J to 3 bases, leaving 8 bases not matched to a gene. The CDR3 runs 15 residues. In nucleotides, the CDR3 is TGTGCCTGGATCGGCAAGGGGGCCTACACCGGGGAGCTGTTTTTT. This encodes CAWIGKGAYTGELFF.

The genes are TRBV9 and TRBJ2-1, with D maybe TRBD1 (6 bases). Trimming left V 4 bases short and J 0 bases short, with 11 bases between. The germline V gene encodes CDR1 SGDLS and CDR2 YYNGEE. The CDR3 runs 15 residues. CDR3 coding DNA: TGTGCCAGCAGCTTCCGAGGGGGCTCCTACAATGAGCAGTTCTTC. Translated, it gives CASSFRGGSYNEQFF.

The chain employs TRBV7-2 and TRBJ1-1; tentative D call: TRBD1 (5 bases). Trimming pared 1 base from V and 0 bases from J, leaving 12 bases between. This CDR3 contains 16 residues. Germline-derived CDR1 and CDR2 are SGHTA and FQGNSA. CDR3 region: CASSLERAGLNTEAFF. CDR3 nucleotide sequence: TGTGCCAGCAGCTTAGAACGGGCAGGGCTGAACACTGAAGCTTTCTTT.

This clone was observed once. This chain links TRBV10-3 with TRBJ2-1; D might be TRBD1 (6 bases). Germline V gives CDR1 ENHRY, CDR2 SYGVKD. Between the trimmed V and J ends, which lost 6 bases and 0 bases, there was a span of 12 bases. The CDR3 has 15 amino acids. As DNA, the CDR3 is TGTGCCATCAGAGGGGTGACAGGCTCCTACAATGAGCAGTTCTTC. This gives the protein CAIRGVTGSYNEQFF.

This clone has more than one count but fewer than ten. The chain recombines TRBV5-1 with TRBJ1-4; 7 bases map to TRBD1. The CDR3 covers 14 residues. J gave up 3 bases and V 4 bases, and 3 bases lay outside the gene matches. Germline V gene sequence: CDR1 SGHRS, CDR2 YFSETQ. The CDR3 DNA reads TGCGCCAGCAGCCCGGGACAGCCTAATGAAAAACTGTTTTTT. It yields the protein CASSPGQPNEKLFF.

This sequence joins TRBV27 and TRBJ1-1; 9 positions agree with TRBD1. Trimming took 6 bases from V and 1 from J; bases not matched to a gene: 6. The CDR3 has 15 amino acids. Germline lookup yields CDR1 MNHEY and CDR2 SMNVEV (reference sequence). The CDR3: CASSLPGQGNTEAFF. CDR3 in DNA: TGTGCCAGCAGCCTACCGGGACAGGGGAACACTGAAGCTTTCTTT.

V gene TRBV13 combines with J gene TRBJ1-4; 9 nucleotides align to TRBD1. The CDR3 consists of 15 residues. Per germline, CDR1 PRHDT and CDR2 FYEKMQ (reference sequence). The V segment lost 4 bases and the J segment 14 bases; nucleotides outside the gene matches: 14. The CDR3 DNA is TGTGCCAGCAGCTCCGGCCCGGGACAGGGAAGGATTCTGTTTTTT. It translates to CASSSGPGQGRILFF.

The chain recombines TRBV10-3 with TRBJ1-5; perhaps TRBD1 as D (6 bases). V was clipped by 4 bases and J by 7 bases, with 14 bases between them. The CDR3 is made up of 14 amino acids. Germline-derived CDR1 and CDR2 are ENHRY and SYGVKD. This CDR3 reads CAISGLGGEQPQHF. CDR3 nucleotide sequence: TGTGCCATCAGTGGTTTAGGGGGAGAGCAGCCCCAGCATTTT.

This chain's CDR3 is CASSSWGGGYTF. CDR3 DNA: TGTGCCAGCAGCTCCTGGGGGGGAGGCTACACCTTC. The chain carries TRBV5-6 and TRBJ1-2, with a tentative D call TRBD1 (5 bases). Germline V gives CDR1 SGHDT, CDR2 YYEEEE. The CDR3 covers 12 residues. Trimming removed 3 bases at V and 8 bases at J, with 11 bases between.

With respect to this clone: The junction departs from germline at one end; a sequencing error may be responsible. The chain links TRBV7-7 to TRBJ2-5; 8 bases are shared with TRBD1. Germline values: CDR1 SSHAT, CDR2 FNYEAQ (reference sequence). This CDR3 spans 13 amino acids. Here the CDR3 reads CASSVYRGETQYF. The DNA of the CDR3 is TGTGCTAGCAGCGTTTACAGGGGGGAGACCCAGTACTTC.

The J gene is TRBJ2-2, the V gene TRBV7-8; 9 bases are a match to TRBD1. J gave up 5 bases and V 1 base, and 8 bases lay outside the gene matches. The CDR3 spans 17 residues. The germline V gene encodes CDR1 SGHVS and CDR2 FQNEAQ. CDR3 loop: CASSLGTGALATGELFF. CDR3 sequence (DNA): TGTGCCAGCAGCTTAGGGACAGGGGCGTTAGCTACCGGGGAGCTGTTTTTT.

The rearrangement links TRBV7-2 to TRBJ2-7; TRBD2 is a possible D gene (5 bases). V lost 4 bases, J lost 7 bases, and 8 bases lay in between. CDR1 SGHTA and CDR2 FQGNSA come from the germline V gene. The CDR3 has 11 residues. CDR3 DNA sequence: TGTGCCAGCAGCTCCAGGAGGGAGCAGTACTTC. It translates to CASSSRREQYF.

V is TRBV13 and J is TRBJ1-2; a possible D gene is TRBD1 (6 bases). This CDR3 is 15 amino acids long. Germline V gives CDR1 PRHDT, CDR2 FYEKMQ (reference sequence). V was pared by 5 bases and J by 1 base, with 14 bases between. The CDR3 loop reads CASSPGGGGNYGYTF. The CDR3 DNA sequence: TGTGCCAGCAGCCCCGGTGGGGGCGGTAACTATGGCTACACCTTC.